At least ten counts were recorded for the clone carrying this T cell receptor (beta chain). As yet, its antigen is unknown. This entry comes from a study of T-cell reconstitution after alpha-beta-depleted transplantation in children. Whole-study results and caveats: Some patients showed high day-60 TCRbeta diversity, which derived from surviving recipient T cells and thymic progenitors. It was newly produced T cells that mostly accounted for T-cell counts and diversity one year after transplant. Several hundred rapidly expanded clones from non-depleted graft cells reportedly supplied alpha-beta T cells about two months post-transplant.

Unique molecular identifiers were built into the TCRbeta library. TCRdb re-derived calls from the PCR reads in MiXCR, one entry per CDR3 protein. The table shows nearly 250,000 distinct CDR3 sequences, with roughly 7.7% occurring only once. The CDR3 is 15 residues long. The V end was cut by 2 bases, the J end by 0 bases, with 7 bases between. The germline V gene has CDR1 MNHEY and CDR2 SVGAGI. The sequence was obtained from a male patient between 10 and 17 years old who had a stem cell transplant for acute lymphoblastic leukemia, so the T cells may come from the graft donor. Here the sequenced sample was PBMCs, mostly from graft donor cells, taken 180 days after TCRalphabeta/CD19-depleted stem cell transplant. The chain is built from TRBV6-5 and TRBJ2-2, with D perhaps matching TRBD2 (5 bases). The CDR3 loop reads CASSYRTANTGELFF. DNA for the CDR3: TGTGCCAGCAGTTACAGGACTGCGAACACCGGGGAGCTGTTTTTT.